A single sample gave rise to the 16 T cell receptor beta chains below, sequenced in a study of blood T cell repertoires in COVID-19. Repertoires were generated with immunoSEQ multiplex PCR, while TCRdb's copy carries only in-frame clones and drops some. This table has 130,000 to 150,000 clones, roughly nine tenths appearing once. The sequencing input was peripheral blood. These receptors were obtained from a human donor in a cohort sampled during active COVID-19.

The gene calls are TRBV29-1 and TRBJ2-1, with D hard to call. Germline V gene data show CDR1 as SQVTM and CDR2 as ANQGSEA. The CDR3 contains 13 residues. Deletions cut 3 bases from V and 4 bases from J, with 10 bases between. Here the CDR3 DNA reads TGCAGCGTTGAGAGGCCCCCATACAATGAGCAGTTCTTC. Translated, it gives CSVERPPYNEQFF.

J is TRBJ2-3 and V is TRBV9, with 8 bases that match TRBD2. The CDR3 is 18 amino acids. J gave up 3 bases and V 4 bases, and 16 bases lay outside the gene matches. Germline lookup yields CDR1 SGDLS and CDR2 YYNGEE. The CDR3 here is CASSPRGGLDALTDTQYF. The CDR3 DNA reads as TGTGCCAGCAGCCCACGGGGGGGCTTAGACGCATTGACAGATACGCAGTATTTT.

V usage is TRBV12-3 or TRBV12-4 and J usage is TRBJ2-3, with D tentatively TRBD1 (5 bases). This CDR3 comprises 12 residues. The germline V and J ends were trimmed by 2 bases and 7 bases, with 7 bases remaining between them. CDR3 sequence (DNA): TGTGCCAGCAGTTTACTGGGGCATACGCAGTATTTT. It codes for CASSLLGHTQYF.

Remarks on this clone: Different DNA sequences within this sample yield the same CDR3. The rearrangement joins TRBV5-1 to TRBJ1-1, with D possibly TRBD1 on 5 matching bases. The germline V gene encodes CDR1 SGHRS and CDR2 YFSETQ. This CDR3 has 15 amino acids. V was pared by 0 bases and J by 0 bases, with 9 bases between. CDR3: CASSLGGGVNTEAFF. In DNA form, the CDR3 reads TGCGCCAGCAGCTTGGGGGGCGGGGTGAACACTGAAGCTTTCTTT.

The rearrangement joins TRBV7-3 to TRBJ2-3; unclear D gene. The CDR3 loop spans 14 amino acids. From germline, CDR1 is SGHTA and CDR2 FQGTGA. V lost 1 base and J 8 bases, leaving 13 bases between the germline ends. The CDR3 region has the DNA TGTGCCAGCAGCTTAAATCAGGATGATGCTACGCAGTATTTT. Amino acid sequence: CASSLNQDDATQYF.

The sample holds one count of this clone. The V gene is TRBV5-1, the J gene TRBJ2-7; TRBD1 agrees at 7 bases. J gave up 6 bases and V 1 base, and 4 bases lay outside the gene matches. CDR3 length: 13 residues. CDR1 SGHRS and CDR2 YFSETQ come from the germline V gene. The CDR3 protein is CASSLTGELEQYF. As DNA, the CDR3 is TGCGCCAGCAGCTTGACAGGGGAACTCGAGCAGTACTTC. Full variable domain (remainder filled in from reference TRBV5-1 and TRBJ2-7): KAGVTQTPRYLIKTRGQQVTLSCSPISGHRSVSWYQQTPGQGLQFLFEYFSETQRNKGNFPGRFSGRQFSNSRSEMNVSTLELGDSALYLCASSLTGELEQYFGPGTRLTVT.

The chain joins TRBV30 to TRBJ2-3, with TRBD2 identical over 15 bases. CDR1 and CDR2 from the germline V gene are GTSNPN and SVGIG (reference sequence). V was pared by 2 bases and J by 4 bases, with 7 bases of the junction left unmatched. This CDR3 has 17 amino acids. The chain's CDR3 is CAWSPWTSGGAADTQYF. CDR3 coding DNA: TGTGCCTGGAGTCCTTGGACTAGCGGGGGGGCCGCAGATACGCAGTATTTT. Combining the CDR3 with reference TRBV30 and TRBJ2-3 gives the whole variable domain SQTIHQWPATLVQPVGSPLSLECTVEGTSNPNLYWYRQAAGRGLQLLFYSVGIGQISSEVPQNLSASRPQDRQFILSSKKLLLSDSGFYLCAWSPWTSGGAADTQYFGPGTRLTVL.

V is TRBV27 and J is TRBJ1-4, with D possibly matching TRBD1 (5 bases). V lost 5 bases to trimming and J lost 0 bases, with 13 bases between them. Germline V gene lookup returns CDR1 MNHEY and CDR2 SMNVEV (reference sequence). The CDR3 has 16 amino acids. CDR3: CASSSRGGATNEKLFF. The CDR3, as DNA: TGTGCCAGCAGTAGCCGGGGGGGTGCAACTAATGAAAAACTGTTTTTT. Full variable domain (outside the CDR3, taken from reference TRBV27 and TRBJ1-4): EAQVTQNPRYLITVTGKKLTVTCSQNMNHEYMSWYRQDPGLGLRQIYYSMNVEVTDKGDVPEGYKVSRKEKRNFPLILESPSPNQTSLYFCASSSRGGATNEKLFFGSGTQLSVL.

This chain connects TRBV11-2 to TRBJ2-3; D is ambiguous. Germline V lookup: CDR1 SGHAT, CDR2 FQNNGV. The CDR3 extends over 14 amino acids. Trimming left V 5 bases short and J 0 bases short, with 9 bases between. The CDR3 DNA follows: TGTGCCAGCAGCGAACTAATCAGCACAGATACGCAGTATTTT. Translating it yields CASSELISTDTQYF.

The CDR3 region is CASSMGQAIQETQYF. For the CDR3, the DNA is TGTGCCAGCAGCATGGGACAGGCGATCCAAGAGACCCAGTACTTC. This sequence joins TRBV5-8 and TRBJ2-5, with 8 bases fitting TRBD1. With 4 bases clipped from V and 1 base from J, the junction kept 6 bases outside the gene matches. Germline CDR1 and CDR2: SGHTS and YDEGEE. The CDR3 sequence is 15 residues long.

The chain carries TRBV9 and TRBJ2-1; a possible D gene is TRBD1 (6 bases). V lost 6 bases and J 0 bases, leaving 13 bases between the germline ends. The CDR3 covers 15 residues. CDR1 SGDLS and CDR2 YYNGEE come from the germline V gene. CDR3 sequence (DNA): TGTGCCAGCAAACGGGACACCAGCTCCTACAATGAGCAGTTCTTC. It is translated as CASKRDTSSYNEQFF.

The CDR3 DNA sequence: TGTGCCAGCAGCAAAAATGGGACAACCCTTCAGTACTTC. It translates to CASSKNGTTLQYF. The V and J genes are TRBV21-1 and TRBJ2-7; the table's TRBD1 call for D was not verified on the DNA. TRBV21-1 is a documented pseudogene. This CDR3 has 13 amino acids.

This clone came up once. This chain connects TRBV4-1 to TRBJ1-4, with TRBD1 identical over 12 bases. Unmatched junction bases numbered 4, after V lost 0 bases and J lost 8 bases. The CDR3 has 16 amino acids. Germline-derived CDR1 and CDR2 are MGHRA and YSYEKL. The CDR3 spells CASSQDRGQGAEKLFF. The CDR3 DNA follows: TGCGCCAGCAGCCAAGATCGGGGACAGGGGGCAGAAAAACTGTTTTTT.

This sequence joins TRBV4-2 and TRBJ1-4, with 7 positions matching TRBD1. Losses at the gene ends were 3 bases for V and 4 bases for J; bases not matched to a gene: 11. In germline, CDR1 is LGHNA, CDR2 YNFKEQ. The CDR3 runs to 17 residues. The CDR3 sequence: CASSQVLGTDYNEKLFF. As DNA, the CDR3 is TGTGCCAGCAGCCAGGTTTTGGGGACAGATTATAATGAAAAACTGTTTTTT.

The V call is TRBV6-5, the J call TRBJ1-5; 7 positions agree with TRBD1. The CDR3 length is 13 residues. CDR1 and CDR2 from the germline V gene are MNHEY and SVGAGI. Germline trimming cut 7 bases from V and 6 bases from J; bases unmatched to any gene: 6. CDR3 coding DNA: TGTGCCAGCAAGAGGGGGCGCGGTCAGCCCCAGCATTTT. It is translated as CASKRGRGQPQHF.

The count of this clone is one. The rearrangement uses TRBV4-1 and TRBJ1-3, with D perhaps TRBD1 (5 bases). V dropped 4 bases and J dropped 3 bases, with 10 bases sitting between them. Germline V CDR1 and CDR2: MGHRA, YSYEKL. CDR3 size: 14 residues. The CDR3: CASSPTGFGNTIYF. Here the CDR3 DNA reads TGCGCCAGCAGCCCAACAGGATTTGGAAACACCATATATTTT.